The clone carrying this T cell receptor beta chain has a count of ten or more. The antigen remains unidentified. Germline loops: CDR1 MDHEN, CDR2 SYDVKM. The V end was cut by 7 bases, the J end by 0 bases, with 24 bases between. This CDR3 comprises 18 residues. This sample stems from a study of T cells in Graves' hyperthyroidism and ophthalmopathy. TCR beta CDR3 sequences were amplified from RNA transcripts. The HTBI primer set served for first-round RT-PCR of the TCR CDR3. TCRdb reanalysed the multiplex PCR reads using MiXCR and keeps one entry per CDR3 protein. The table lists over 300,000 distinct CDR3 sequences, about 15% of them singletons. Overall study findings and caveats: Separation of ophthalmopathy from stable hyperthyroidism was achieved by a 13 V-J model. Ophthalmopathy, which appeared later, was predicted by the model a median about 6 months before onset.

This chain uses TRBV28 with TRBJ2-5; weak D call: TRBD1 (6 bases). This TCR was recovered from a woman aged 55-69 years with Graves' hyperthyroidism. Sequencing used blood. The CDR3: CASKQWDTTTPNQETQYF. The CDR3 DNA reads as TGTGCCAGCAAGCAATGGGACACGACTACCCCTAACCAAGAGACCCAGTACTTC.